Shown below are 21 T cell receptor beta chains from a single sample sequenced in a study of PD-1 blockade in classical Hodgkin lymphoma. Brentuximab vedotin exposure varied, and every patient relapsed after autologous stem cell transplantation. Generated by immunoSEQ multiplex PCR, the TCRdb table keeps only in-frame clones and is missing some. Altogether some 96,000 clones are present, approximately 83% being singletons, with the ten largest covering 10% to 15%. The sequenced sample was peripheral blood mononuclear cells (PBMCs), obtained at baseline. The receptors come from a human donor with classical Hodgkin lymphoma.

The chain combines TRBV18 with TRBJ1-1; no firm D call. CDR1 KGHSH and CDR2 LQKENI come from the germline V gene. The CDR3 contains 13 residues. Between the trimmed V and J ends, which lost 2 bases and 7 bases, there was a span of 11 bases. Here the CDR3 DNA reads TGTGCCAGCTCACCAACCTTCGAGCTTGAAGCTTTCTTT. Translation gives CASSPTFELEAFF.

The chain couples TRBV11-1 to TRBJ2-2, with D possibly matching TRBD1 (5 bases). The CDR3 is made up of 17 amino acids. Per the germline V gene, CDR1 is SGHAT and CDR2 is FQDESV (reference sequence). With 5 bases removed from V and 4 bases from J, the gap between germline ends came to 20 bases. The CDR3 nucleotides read TGTGCCAGCAGCCCCGTGGGGCCTCAGCGAGGCACCGGGGAGCTGTTTTTT. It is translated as CASSPVGPQRGTGELFF.

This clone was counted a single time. Here the CDR3 DNA reads TGTGCCATCAGTGAGTTTTTGACAGGGACTGAAGCTTTCTTT. This codes for CAISEFLTGTEAFF. This chain uses TRBV10-3 with TRBJ1-1, with 7 positions matching TRBD1. This CDR3 contains 14 residues. Germline-derived CDR1 and CDR2 are ENHRY and SYGVKD. Trimming at V came to 1 base and at J to 5 bases, leaving 4 bases not matched to a gene.

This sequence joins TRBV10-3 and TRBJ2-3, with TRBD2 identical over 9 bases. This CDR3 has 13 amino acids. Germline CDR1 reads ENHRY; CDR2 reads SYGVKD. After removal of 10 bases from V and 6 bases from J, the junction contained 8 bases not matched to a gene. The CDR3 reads CATGLARDDTQYF. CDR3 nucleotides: TGTGCCACAGGACTAGCGCGGGATGATACGCAGTATTTT.

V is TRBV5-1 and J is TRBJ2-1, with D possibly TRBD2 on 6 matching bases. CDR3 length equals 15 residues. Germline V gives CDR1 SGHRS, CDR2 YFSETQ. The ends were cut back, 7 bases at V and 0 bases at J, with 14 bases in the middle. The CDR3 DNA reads TGCGCCAGCTGGGCCCGGGGGAGCTCCTACAATGAGCAGTTCTTC. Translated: CASWARGSSYNEQFF.

CDR3 sequence: CAISEPGAPNEKLFF. The CDR3 DNA reads TGTGCCATCAGTGAGCCAGGGGCCCCTAATGAAAAACTGTTTTTT. The rearrangement uses TRBV10-3 and TRBJ1-4, with D tentatively TRBD1 (6 bases). The CDR3 sequence is 15 residues long. Germline V gives CDR1 ENHRY, CDR2 SYGVKD. V was trimmed by 2 bases and J by 3 bases, leaving 10 bases between them.

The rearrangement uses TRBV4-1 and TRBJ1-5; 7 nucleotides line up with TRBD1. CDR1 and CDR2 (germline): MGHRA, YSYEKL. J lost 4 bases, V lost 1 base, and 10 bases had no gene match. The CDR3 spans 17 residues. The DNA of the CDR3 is TGCGCCAGCAGCCAAGTCGGGTCGACAGGGCTGAATCAGCCCCAGCATTTT. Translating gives CASSQVGSTGLNQPQHF.

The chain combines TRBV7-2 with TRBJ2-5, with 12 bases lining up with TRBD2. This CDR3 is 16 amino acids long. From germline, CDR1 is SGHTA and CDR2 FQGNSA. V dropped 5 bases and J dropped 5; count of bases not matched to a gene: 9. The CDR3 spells CASSLRLAGVGETQYF. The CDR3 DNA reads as TGTGCCAGCAGCCTTCGACTAGCGGGAGTGGGGGAGACCCAGTACTTC.

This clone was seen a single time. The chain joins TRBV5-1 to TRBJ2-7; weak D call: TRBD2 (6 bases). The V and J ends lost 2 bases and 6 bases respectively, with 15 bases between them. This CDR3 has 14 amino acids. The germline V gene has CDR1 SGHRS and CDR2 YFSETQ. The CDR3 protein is CASSFGRREAEQYF. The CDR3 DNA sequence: TGCGCCAGCAGCTTTGGGAGGAGAGAGGCCGAGCAGTACTTC.

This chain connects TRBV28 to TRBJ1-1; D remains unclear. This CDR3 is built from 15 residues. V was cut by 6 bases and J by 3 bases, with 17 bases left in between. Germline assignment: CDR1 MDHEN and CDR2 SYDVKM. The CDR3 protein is CASRSPRWVHTEAFF. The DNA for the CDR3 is TGTGCCAGCAGGTCACCCAGATGGGTTCACACTGAAGCTTTCTTT.

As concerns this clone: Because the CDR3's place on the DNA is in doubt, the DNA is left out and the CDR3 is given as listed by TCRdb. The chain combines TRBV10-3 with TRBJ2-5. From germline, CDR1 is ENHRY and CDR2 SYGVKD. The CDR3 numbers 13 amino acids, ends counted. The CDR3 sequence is CAVGPGFQETQYF.

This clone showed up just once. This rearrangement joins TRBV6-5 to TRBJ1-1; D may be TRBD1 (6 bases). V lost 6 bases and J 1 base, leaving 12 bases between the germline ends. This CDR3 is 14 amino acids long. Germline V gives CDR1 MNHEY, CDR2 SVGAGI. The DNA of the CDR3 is TGTGCCAGCAGAGGGCCGGGACAGAACACTGAAGCTTTCTTT. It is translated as CASRGPGQNTEAFF.

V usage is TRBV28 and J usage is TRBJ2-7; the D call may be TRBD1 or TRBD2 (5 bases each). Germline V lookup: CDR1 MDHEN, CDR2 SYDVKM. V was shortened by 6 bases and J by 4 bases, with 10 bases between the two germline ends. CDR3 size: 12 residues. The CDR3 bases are TGTGCCAGCAGACGAGGGGTTTACGAGCAGTACTTC. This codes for CASRRGVYEQYF.

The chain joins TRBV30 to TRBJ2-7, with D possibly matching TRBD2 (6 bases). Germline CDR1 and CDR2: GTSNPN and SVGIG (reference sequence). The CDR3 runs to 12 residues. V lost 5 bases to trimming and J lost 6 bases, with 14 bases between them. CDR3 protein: CAWGRLGVEQYF. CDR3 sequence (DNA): TGTGCCTGGGGCCGACTAGGCGTCGAGCAGTACTTC.

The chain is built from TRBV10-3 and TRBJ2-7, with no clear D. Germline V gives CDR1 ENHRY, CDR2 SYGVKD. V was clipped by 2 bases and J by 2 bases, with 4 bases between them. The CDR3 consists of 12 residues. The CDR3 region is CAISEAPYEQYF. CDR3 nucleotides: TGTGCCATCAGTGAGGCCCCCTACGAGCAGTACTTC.

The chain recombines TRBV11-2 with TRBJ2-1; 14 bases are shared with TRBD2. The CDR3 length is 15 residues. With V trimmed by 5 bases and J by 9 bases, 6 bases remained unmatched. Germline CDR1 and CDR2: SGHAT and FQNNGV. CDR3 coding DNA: TGTGCCAGCAGCGCGGGACTAGCGGGAGTAGGTGAGCAGTTCTTC. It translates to CASSAGLAGVGEQFF. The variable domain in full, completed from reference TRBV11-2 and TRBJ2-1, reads EAGVAQSPRYKIIEKRQSVAFWCNPISGHATLYWYQQILGQGPKLLIQFQNNGVVDDSQLPKDRFSAERLKGVDSTLKIQPAKLEDSAVYLCASSAGLAGVGEQFFGPGTRLTVL.

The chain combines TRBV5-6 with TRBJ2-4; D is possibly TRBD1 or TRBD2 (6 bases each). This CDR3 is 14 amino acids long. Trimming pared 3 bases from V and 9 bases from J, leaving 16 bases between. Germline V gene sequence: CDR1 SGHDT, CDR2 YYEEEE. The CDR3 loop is CASSWGAPVGIQYF. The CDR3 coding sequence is TGTGCCAGCAGCTGGGGGGCCCCCGTAGGCATTCAGTACTTC.

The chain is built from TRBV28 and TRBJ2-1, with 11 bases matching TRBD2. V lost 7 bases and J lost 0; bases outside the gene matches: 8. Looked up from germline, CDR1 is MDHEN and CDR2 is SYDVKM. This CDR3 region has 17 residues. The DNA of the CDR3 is TGTGCCAGCAAGGCCACTAGCGGGAGTCGCTCCTACAATGAGCAGTTCTTC. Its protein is CASKATSGSRSYNEQFF.

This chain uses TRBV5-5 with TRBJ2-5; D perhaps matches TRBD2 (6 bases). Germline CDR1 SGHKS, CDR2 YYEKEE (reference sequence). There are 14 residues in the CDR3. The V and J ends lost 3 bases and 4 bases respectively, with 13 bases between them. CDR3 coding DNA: TGTGCCAGCAGCTATGGGACTGTGGGAGAGACCCAGTACTTC. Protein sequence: CASSYGTVGETQYF.

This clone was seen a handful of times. This chain's CDR3 is CATSRDGGAQHF. The CDR3 DNA reads TGTGCCACCAGCAGAGATGGCGGGGCCCAGCATTTT. The gene calls are TRBV15 and TRBJ1-5; no reliable D call. Germline-derived CDR1 and CDR2 are LNHNV and YYDKDF (reference sequence). The CDR3 has 12 residues. Trimming pared 0 bases from V and 11 bases from J, leaving 8 bases between.

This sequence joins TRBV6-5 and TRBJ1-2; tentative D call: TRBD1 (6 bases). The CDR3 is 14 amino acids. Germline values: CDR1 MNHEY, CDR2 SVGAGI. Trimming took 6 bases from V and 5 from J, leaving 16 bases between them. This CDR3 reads CASRRTAGEYGYTF. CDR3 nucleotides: TGTGCCAGCAGGAGGACAGCCGGGGAGTATGGCTACACCTTC.